This TCR beta chain comes out of a study of blood T cells in healthy people across ages (dated by TCRdb to the mid-2010s). In terms of the full investigation: In model experiments, template switching captured about one uniquely barcoded TCR beta cDNA molecule for every two T cells. Using deep sequencing normalized with unique cDNA molecular identifiers, the study measured how TCR beta repertoire diversity changes with age. The donors were split into four age groups: young (average 16 years), middle-aged (about 40), aged (62) and long-lived (roughly 80). Donors of different ages were randomly distributed across sequencing lanes to avoid experimental bias. For two donors (one aged 18 to 30 and one aged 80 or older), the study analyzed two additional independent replicas of 1 million unique cDNA reads from the same blood draw. What the work shows at the level of the full study, not this receptor alone: Compared with the aged group, more naive CD4+ T cells, fewer expanded clones and increased TCR diversity were shown by the long-lived group, suggesting age selection. Total diversity estimates from one million sequenced T cells were considered lower bounds and underestimates. Bulk unsorted PBMC profiling prevented conclusive comparison of naive and antigen-experienced compartments. Observed TCR beta diversity correlated strongly with the percentage of naive T cells measured by flow cytometry. As age increased, observed TCR beta diversity per million T cells dropped in a roughly linear way, and a significant reduction was already evident by age 40. Because donor CMV infection status was unknown, age-related changes in expanded clonotypes were potentially confounded.

To prepare the library, 5' RACE was applied. The reads were generated on an Illumina HiSeq 2500. A second PCR of roughly 7 to 12 cycles was performed with a sample-barcoded 5' primer and a J-beta primer mix. A unique molecular identifier was introduced onto each TCR beta cDNA molecule by a template-switch 5' adaptor carrying 12 random nucleotides. At least 3 million CDR3-containing paired-end reads were obtained from each sample. First-strand cDNA was synthesized from all RNA with the Mint cDNA synthesis kit, primed by a TRBC-specific oligonucleotide. All cDNA was treated with uracil-DNA glycosylase and then went through a first 18-cycle PCR with the universal primers M1SS and BC2_uni_R. The published analysis was carried out like this. Normalization of each sample was performed by random selection of 1 million high-quality reads, each carrying a distinct molecular identifier. Reads sharing molecular identifiers were discarded rather than binned into consensus sequences. MiTCR, with a Q25 quality threshold and the strictest error-elimination algorithm, was used for CDR3 identification, clonotype clustering and error correction. Lower-bound total TCR beta diversity was estimated with a nonparametric unseen species model using Euler transformation. Clones were called with MiXCR by TCRdb after fastp trimmed the public reads at Q25, and only in-frame beta chains were retained. When rows share a CDR3 protein, they turn into one entry using the most common DNA and genes. These V and J calls derive from TCRdb rather than the authors' analysis. The sample yields approximately 1.5 million distinct CDR3 sequences; roughly 32% were counted once. The biggest ten clones account for about 10% of the sample.

This clonotype has only a few counts. Its antigen is currently not known. No base qualities exist here, and no much larger clone lies one base off it. Donors were approximately 42 systemically healthy Caucasian individuals from Russia aged roughly 6 to 95 years. Each donor gave about 11 milliliters of peripheral blood, drawn into EDTA-treated Vacutainer tubes. Ficoll-Paque density-gradient centrifugation was used to isolate PBMCs, with at least 6.5 million per sample. Total RNA was extracted from PBMCs with Trizol reagent, with at least 6 micrograms obtained per sample. For every donor, flow cytometry on a PBMC aliquot measured the percentage of naive CD45RAhigh/CD27high T cells. The sequence was collected from a woman aged 25 to 39 in good health. Sequencing was performed on blood.

The CDR3 corresponds to CATSDPTGNQETQYF. The DNA reads TGTGCCACCAGTGACCCGACAGGAAACCAAGAGACCCAGTACTTC. The sequence is built from TRBV24-1 and TRBJ2-5; the D gene is perhaps TRBD1, on 6 matching bases. Based on the germline V gene, the CDR1 and CDR2 sequences are KGHDR and SFDVKD. The V and J ends are trimmed by 4 bases and 0 bases, leaving 11 bases between them. From its cysteine to its phenylalanine, the CDR3 spans 15 amino acids. CDR3 DNA is the only sequence kept; it has 45 bases, read in frame from the first base.